This T cell receptor beta chain was captured in a study of T cell repertoires in cytomegalovirus infection. Study details: Shared public TCR beta signatures pointed to both CMV infection and a matching HLA type. The study's findings and limits: Clonotypes of TCR beta that were HLA-C-restricted and CMV-specific dominated the ex vivo response.

Per germline, CDR1 SGHTA and CDR2 FQGNSA. Trimming stripped 3 bases from V and 1 base from J, with 7 bases between. This CDR3 region has 15 residues. This clonotype has at least ten counts. Its matching antigen is unknown. MiXCR was run by TCRdb on the reads, yielding one entry per CDR3 protein. Of 300,000 to 400,000 distinct CDR3 sequences in the sample, less than 20% were seen once. Sequencing was carried out using PBMCs. This clonotype was obtained from a human donor in good health (CMV status not recorded). Some clones in this sample may be carry-over from other donors' samples. The gene calls are TRBV7-2 and TRBJ2-6, with a possible D match to TRBD1 (5 bases). CDR3 coding DNA: TGTGCCAGCAGCTTCTCAGGGTCTGGGGCCAACGTCCTGACTTTC. Protein product: CASSFSGSGANVLTF.